These T cell receptor beta chains were read from a single sample in a study of CD4 and CD8 cells across lung adenocarcinoma regions. TCRdb re-derived calls from the PCR reads in MiXCR, one entry per CDR3 protein. Of about 4,000 distinct CDR3 sequences in the sample, roughly 47% were seen once. The material sequenced was CD4+ T cells from the margin of a lung tumor. These receptors were collected from a female donor with lung adenocarcinoma. The CD4 and CD8 labels of this study may be unreliable. Each CDR3 is given without its conserved first and last residue. The order of the fields is V gene, CDR3 protein.

V gene: TRBV2
CDR3 protein: ASTRDVAELNNEQF

V gene: TRBV7-2
CDR3 protein: ASSRGTGGVGNYEQY

V gene: TRBV6-1
CDR3 protein: ASSELAGGNEQF

V gene: TRBV6-1
CDR3 protein: ASSPTGQGLYGYT

V gene: TRBV10-3
CDR3 protein: AISEGLAGRSHEQF

V gene: TRBV7-2
CDR3 protein: ASSLETSQY

V gene: TRBV11-2
CDR3 protein: ASRPGGGLAENNEQF

V gene: TRBV6-5
CDR3 protein: ASTRQGGPYEQY

V gene: TRBV7-6
CDR3 protein: ASSFDRGRLAGGNEQF

V gene: TRBV7-8
CDR3 protein: ASSQNPYYEQY

V gene: TRBV5-1
CDR3 protein: ASSLNRPPSTDTQY

V gene: TRBV24-1
CDR3 protein: ATGTGEGIYNEQF

V gene: TRBV6-5
CDR3 protein: ASSWGPNYGYT

V gene: TRBV7-2
CDR3 protein: ASSLSGTGYTEQF

V gene: TRBV27
CDR3 protein: ASRSPYNEQF

V gene: TRBV6-1
CDR3 protein: ASRAGGSRTDTQY

V gene: TRBV11-2
CDR3 protein: ASSFGNIQY

V gene: TRBV7-2
CDR3 protein: AGSLEKTQY

V gene: TRBV4-1
CDR3 protein: ASSQGTSDTGELF

V gene: TRBV6-1
CDR3 protein: ASTSGPDGNEQF

V gene: TRBV5-5
CDR3 protein: ASSADSLYNEQF

V gene: TRBV6-5
CDR3 protein: ASSFLQALNTEAF

V gene: TRBV6-1
CDR3 protein: ASSDQQETQY

V gene: TRBV12-3/TRBV12-4
CDR3 protein: ASSTTSGANTGELF

V gene: TRBV6-1
CDR3 protein: ASREQSGAGGETQY

V gene: TRBV6-1
CDR3 protein: ASRIWGARNSPLH

V gene: TRBV6-4
CDR3 protein: ASTGPDSYNEQF

V gene: TRBV10-2
CDR3 protein: ASRAGQGAGELY

V gene: TRBV6-1
CDR3 protein: ASRGVTRGGEKLF

V gene: TRBV7-2
CDR3 protein: ASSRDRVDNEQF

V gene: TRBV7-8
CDR3 protein: ASSPKGAGSGANVLT

V gene: TRBV6-1
CDR3 protein: ASRPLAENTGELF

V gene: TRBV12-5
CDR3 protein: ASGLGYNEQF

V gene: TRBV6-2/TRBV6-3
CDR3 protein: ASSHGRGATYEQY

V gene: TRBV6-2/TRBV6-3
CDR3 protein: ASSYLVGQGPGLDQNTDTQY

V gene: TRBV7-2
CDR3 protein: ASSSTAFGAEQY

V gene: TRBV27
CDR3 protein: ASSWGTAQETQY